This entry is about one TCR beta chain. Its antigen is unknown. The J segment lost 8 bases and the V segment lost 3 bases, leaving 3 bases of the junction unmatched. CDR3 length: 13 amino acids. CDR1 SGHTA and CDR2 FQGNSA come from the germline V gene. Per donor, one heparinised blood draw averaged around 120 mL. The record originates from a study of beta chain features in type 1 diabetes. Study-wide results and caveats: Type 1 diabetes patients showed a moderate but significant shortening of TCRB CDR3s in all four CD4+ subsets. Shorter templates may be favored by PCR, equally so in patients and controls. In type 1 diabetes patients, VDJ junctions had fewer insertions; deletions at these junctions were more frequent.

Of the isolated RNA, all was reverse transcribed, and so the sequenced material was expressed TCRB transcripts. An average of about 3.57 million reads was obtained for naive, central memory and regulatory T cell samples. Clones were sequenced by immunoSEQ multiplex PCR, and TCRdb holds only the in-frame ones, with some missing. The sample lists approximately 150,000 clones, around 9% occurring once. Sequencing was performed on central memory CD4+ T cells from blood. J is TRBJ1-4 and V is TRBV7-2; TRBD1 agrees at 7 bases. The clonotype comes from a young man with type 1 diabetes. The CDR3 loop is CASSFNRGEKLFF. In nucleotides, the CDR3 is TGTGCCAGCAGCTTTAACAGGGGAGAAAAACTGTTTTTT.